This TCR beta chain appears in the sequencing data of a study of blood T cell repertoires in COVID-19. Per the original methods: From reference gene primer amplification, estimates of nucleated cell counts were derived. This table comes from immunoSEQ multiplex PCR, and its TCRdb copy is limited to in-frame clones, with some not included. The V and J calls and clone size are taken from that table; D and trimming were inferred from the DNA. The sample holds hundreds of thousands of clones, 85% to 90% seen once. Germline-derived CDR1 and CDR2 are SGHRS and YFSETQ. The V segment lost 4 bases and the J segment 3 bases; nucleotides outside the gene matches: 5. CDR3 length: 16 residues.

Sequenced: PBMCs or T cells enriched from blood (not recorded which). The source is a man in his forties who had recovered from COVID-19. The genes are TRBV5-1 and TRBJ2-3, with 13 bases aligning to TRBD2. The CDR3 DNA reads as TGCGCCAGCAGCCCCGGGACTAGCGGGAAGACAGATACGCAGTATTTT. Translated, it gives CASSPGTSGKTDTQYF.